This T cell receptor beta chain was identified during a study of early T cells in non-severe SARS-CoV-2 infection. Study summary: Sequencing of bulk RNA from unsorted whole blood was done, without chain pairing. Study-level points and caveats: Clonotype matching in VDJdb favored anti-spike CD8 responses and did not capture private and CD4 specificities.

V was clipped by 1 base and J by 2 bases, with 11 bases between them. CDR3 length: 15 amino acids. The germline V gene encodes CDR1 SGHVS and CDR2 FQNEAQ. Note on this clonotype: Its antigen is unknown. A single base separates this from a much larger clone, so it may be a read error.

Individual cDNA molecules received unique molecular identifiers. TCRdb reanalysed the 5' RACE reads using MiXCR and keeps one entry per CDR3 protein. The repertoire includes 90,000 to 120,000 distinct CDR3 sequences, around 10% of them detected once, and more than 6.5% sits in the top ten. This TCR derives from an adult who was a healthcare worker with PCR-confirmed SARS-CoV-2 infection or an uninfected control (not recorded which). Sequenced: whole blood. This chain uses TRBV7-8 with TRBJ1-1; D not certain. As DNA, the CDR3 is TGTGCCAGCAGCTTAGGACTGGTTAGAAACACTGAAGCTTTCTTT. Its translation: CASSLGLVRNTEAFF.